A selection of T cell receptor beta chains follows, all from one sample in a study of blood T cell repertoires in COVID-19. Sequenced by immunoSEQ multiplex PCR; TCRdb stores in-frame clones only, minus some. The data show about 24,000 clones, 89% seen once. What was sequenced was peripheral blood. These receptors came from a woman aged 70 to 79 with active COVID-19. Both conserved end residues are part of each CDR3. Fields, in order: V gene, D gene, clone size, J gene, CDR3 DNA, CDR3 protein. A D gene is named only where the DNA matches it firmly. Clone size is given for some rows only: seen once, a few or many times, or a class if the clone is expanded.

v_call: TRBV7-7
d_call: .
clone_size: .
j_call: TRBJ1-1
cdr3_nt: TGTCGGGCCAGGGCCAACACTGAAGCTTTCTTT
cdr3_aa: CRARANTEAFF

v_call: TRBV11-2
d_call: TRBD1
clone_size: .
j_call: TRBJ2-3
cdr3_nt: TGTGCCAGCGGCCGGACAGGGGGCGCAGATACGCAGTATTTT
cdr3_aa: CASGRTGGADTQYF

v_call: TRBV5-5
d_call: .
clone_size: .
j_call: TRBJ2-4
cdr3_nt: TGTGCCAGCAGCTTTGATCTAACTGGGCGCAGGGACATTCAGTACTTC
cdr3_aa: CASSFDLTGRRDIQYF

v_call: TRBV5-6
d_call: .
clone_size: few
j_call: TRBJ2-1
cdr3_nt: TGTGCCAGCAGCTTGTTGTCCGGGACCTACAATGAGCAGTTCTTC
cdr3_aa: CASSLLSGTYNEQFF

v_call: TRBV4-2
d_call: TRBD2
clone_size: .
j_call: TRBJ2-7
cdr3_nt: TGTGCCAGCAGCTACGGGGGGGGAAGCTCCTACGAGCAGTACTTC
cdr3_aa: CASSYGGGSSYEQYF

v_call: TRBV11-2
d_call: .
clone_size: .
j_call: TRBJ2-2
cdr3_nt: TGTGCCAGCAGCTTTGGACTGGTAAACACCGGGGAGCTGTTTTTT
cdr3_aa: CASSFGLVNTGELFF

v_call: TRBV4-1
d_call: TRBD1
clone_size: .
j_call: TRBJ1-1
cdr3_nt: TGCGCCAGCAGCCAAGAACCGGGACAGGGCACCACTGAAGCTTTCTTT
cdr3_aa: CASSQEPGQGTTEAFF

v_call: TRBV18
d_call: TRBD2
clone_size: .
j_call: TRBJ2-1
cdr3_nt: TGTGCCAGCTCACACGGGACTAGCGGGAGTCCGCCCCGTGAGCAGTTCTTC
cdr3_aa: CASSHGTSGSPPREQFF

v_call: TRBV6-2/TRBV6-3
d_call: TRBD2
clone_size: .
j_call: TRBJ2-3
cdr3_nt: TGTGCCAGCAGTAACTTCGGGGGGGCCGGGGATACGCAGTATTTT
cdr3_aa: CASSNFGGAGDTQYF

v_call: TRBV29-1
d_call: .
clone_size: .
j_call: TRBJ2-2
cdr3_nt: TGCAGCGTTGAACGGGGGGCGATCGGGGAGCTGTTTTTT
cdr3_aa: CSVERGAIGELFF

v_call: TRBV4-1
d_call: TRBD1
clone_size: .
j_call: TRBJ1-6
cdr3_nt: TGCGCCAGCAGCCAAGGCACAGGGGGCAAGAATTCACCCCTCCACTTT
cdr3_aa: CASSQGTGGKNSPLHF

v_call: TRBV29-1
d_call: .
clone_size: .
j_call: TRBJ1-2
cdr3_nt: TGCAGCGTAGCAACAGGGCGTGAAGGCTACACCTTC
cdr3_aa: CSVATGREGYTF

v_call: TRBV13
d_call: .
clone_size: few
j_call: TRBJ2-7
cdr3_nt: TGTGCCAGCAGCCAACCGGACATAGACTACGAGCAGTACTTC
cdr3_aa: CASSQPDIDYEQYF

v_call: TRBV30
d_call: TRBD1
clone_size: .
j_call: TRBJ2-7
cdr3_nt: TGTGCATTAGACAGGGGAACGAGGGAGCAGTACTTC
cdr3_aa: CALDRGTREQYF

v_call: TRBV7-2
d_call: TRBD2
clone_size: .
j_call: TRBJ2-5
cdr3_nt: TGTGCCAGCAGCTTAGAGGGAGGGCGGGGGACCCAGTACTTC
cdr3_aa: CASSLEGGRGTQYF

v_call: TRBV27
d_call: TRBD1
clone_size: .
j_call: TRBJ1-3
cdr3_nt: TGTGCCAGCAGTTTAACAGGGGTTGGAAACACCATATATTTT
cdr3_aa: CASSLTGVGNTIYF